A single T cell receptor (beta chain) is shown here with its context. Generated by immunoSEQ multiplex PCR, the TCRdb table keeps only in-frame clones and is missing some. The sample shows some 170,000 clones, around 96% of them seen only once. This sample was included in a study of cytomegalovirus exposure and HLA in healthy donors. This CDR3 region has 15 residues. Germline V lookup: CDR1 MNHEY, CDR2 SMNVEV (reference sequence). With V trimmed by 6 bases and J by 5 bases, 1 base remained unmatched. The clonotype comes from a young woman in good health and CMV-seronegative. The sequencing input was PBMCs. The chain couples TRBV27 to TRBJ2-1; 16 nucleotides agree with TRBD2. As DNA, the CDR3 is TGTGCCAGCAGGGGACTAGCGGGGGGGGACAATGAGCAGTTCTTC. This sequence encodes CASRGLAGGDNEQFF.